Presented here are 21 T cell receptor beta chains from one specimen sequenced in a study of radiation and T cells in renal cell carcinoma. As to time point: blood 4 weeks post-SBRT, at nephrectomy. Treatment specified: 15 Gy SBRT to primary tumor, nephrectomy 4 weeks later. Generated by immunoSEQ multiplex PCR, the TCRdb table keeps only in-frame clones and is missing some. The sample consists of around 81,000 clones, 70% to 90% of them appearing once. The source was blood, collected from a patient whose treatment included radiotherapy and nephrectomy. All receptors come from a man over 45 with renal cell carcinoma.

Worth noting for this clone: One end of the junction does not line up with germline, which may come from a read error. The gene calls are TRBV27 and TRBJ2-1; D uncertain. The CDR3 length is 15 residues. Germline V gene data show CDR1 as MNHEY and CDR2 as SMNVEV (reference sequence). The CDR3 coding sequence is TGTGCCAGCAGTTTTAGTAACAGATTGTACAGTGAGCAGTTCTTC. Protein sequence: CASSFSNRLYSEQFF.

The rearrangement links TRBV28 to TRBJ2-7; 8 bases fit TRBD1. Per the germline V gene, CDR1 is MDHEN and CDR2 is SYDVKM. V was pared by 0 bases and J by 6 bases, with 7 bases of the junction left unmatched. The CDR3 totals 15 residues. The CDR3 DNA sequence: TGTGCCAGCAGTTTATGGGCAGGGGGCTCGTCCGAGCAGTACTTC. Amino acid sequence: CASSLWAGGSSEQYF.

This clone occurred once. This rearrangement joins TRBV15 to TRBJ2-3, with D unresolved. The CDR3 loop spans 17 amino acids. Germline V gene lookup returns CDR1 LNHNV and CDR2 YYDKDF (reference sequence). The V and J ends lost 1 base and 6 bases respectively, with 20 bases between them. The DNA of the CDR3 is TGTGCCACCAGCAGAGTTAGTGTAGGGTTGGGGAAGGATACGCAGTATTTT. Residues: CATSRVSVGLGKDTQYF.

The chain is built from TRBV6-1 and TRBJ2-1; weak D call: TRBD2 (5 bases). Trimming took off 5 bases at V and 4 bases at J, with 12 bases between the two ends. CDR3 length: 14 residues. Germline lookup yields CDR1 MNHNS and CDR2 SASEGT. CDR3 sequence reads: CASSWSGEYNEQFF. CDR3 nucleotides: TGTGCCAGCAGTTGGAGCGGAGAATACAATGAGCAGTTCTTC.

This sequence joins TRBV19 and TRBJ1-2; possibly TRBD1 for D (5 bases). CDR1 and CDR2 (germline): LNHDA, SQIVND (reference sequence). V was trimmed by 3 bases and J by 8 bases, leaving 19 bases between them. The CDR3 totals 15 residues. The CDR3 protein is CASSIAGPGILGYTF. CDR3 nucleotide sequence: TGTGCCAGTAGTATTGCGGGGCCAGGGATCCTGGGCTACACCTTC.

The chain employs TRBV28 and TRBJ2-7; D might be TRBD1 or TRBD2, each matching 6 bases. Trimming shortened V by 6 bases and J by 5 bases, and 23 bases separated the two germline ends. Germline CDR1 and CDR2: MDHEN and SYDVKM. The length of the CDR3 is 16 residues. As DNA, the CDR3 is TGTGCCAGCAGCCGGAACCCGGGGGCGCTTCTCAACGAGCAGTACTTC. Amino acids: CASSRNPGALLNEQYF.

V gene TRBV10-3 combines with J gene TRBJ2-1; no clear D. The V gene's germline CDR1 is ENHRY and CDR2 SYGVKD. The CDR3 covers 11 residues. V lost 3 bases to trimming and J lost 3 bases, with 0 bases between them. CDR3 protein: CAISDYNEQFF. The CDR3 DNA is TGTGCCATCAGTGACTACAATGAGCAGTTCTTC.

The chain links TRBV19 to TRBJ1-2; TRBD1 is a possible D gene (6 bases). V lost 5 bases to trimming and J lost 4 bases, with 14 bases between them. Germline loops: CDR1 LNHDA, CDR2 SQIVND (reference sequence). CDR3 length equals 14 residues. The CDR3 DNA is TGTGCCAGTAGTGAGGGGGGCGAGGGCTATGGCTACACCTTC. Amino acids: CASSEGGEGYGYTF.

This chain links TRBV14 with TRBJ2-4, with TRBD1 matching 8 bases. CDR1 is SGHDN and CDR2 is FVKESK in the germline V gene. The CDR3 totals 14 residues. V shed 4 bases and J 5 bases; nucleotides not matched to a gene: 4. The CDR3 sequence: CASSLTGVQNIQYF. DNA for the CDR3: TGTGCCAGCAGCCTGACAGGGGTCCAAAACATTCAGTACTTC.

J is TRBJ1-4 and V is TRBV7-9; D might be TRBD1 (6 bases). This CDR3 has 15 residues. V was cut by 5 bases and J by 4 bases, with 14 bases left in between. Germline CDR1 reads SEHNR; CDR2 reads FQNEAQ (reference sequence). The CDR3 is CASSRTAAHNEKLFF. For the CDR3, the DNA is TGTGCCAGCAGCAGGACAGCCGCCCATAATGAAAAACTGTTTTTT.

The V call is TRBV7-9, the J call TRBJ2-1; no definite D call. The V gene's germline CDR1 is SEHNR and CDR2 FQNEAQ (reference sequence). The V gene lost 3 bases and the J gene lost 2 bases, with 11 bases spanning the gap. The CDR3 spans 15 residues. The CDR3 sequence is CASSFWTGAYNEQFF. CDR3 sequence (DNA): TGTGCCAGCAGCTTTTGGACGGGCGCCTACAATGAGCAGTTCTTC.

The chain has TRBV30 and TRBJ1-2, with 12 positions matching TRBD1. The ends lost 1 base at V and 4 bases at J; junction bases unmatched: 4. The CDR3 has 15 residues. Germline V CDR1 and CDR2: GTSNPN, SVGIG (reference sequence). This chain's CDR3 is CAWSEGTGGVYGYTF. In DNA, the CDR3 is TGTGCCTGGAGTGAAGGGACAGGGGGCGTCTATGGCTACACCTTC.

The chain joins TRBV10-3 to TRBJ1-3; 7 bases agree with TRBD1. Germline CDR1 and CDR2: ENHRY and SYGVKD. CDR3 length equals 14 residues. Trimming removed 6 bases from V and 1 base from J; junction bases left unmatched: 3. As DNA, the CDR3 is TGTGCCATCAGGATACAGGGGTCTGGAAACACCATATATTTT. This translates into CAIRIQGSGNTIYF.

The V gene is TRBV7-9, the J gene TRBJ2-3; a weak D match, TRBD2 (6 bases). This CDR3 contains 15 residues. CDR1 SEHNR and CDR2 FQNEAQ come from the germline V gene (reference sequence). Trimming stripped 5 bases from V and 2 bases from J, with 14 bases between. CDR3 DNA: TGTGCCAGCAGCCCGGGACTGGGGAACACAGATACGCAGTATTTT. This sequence encodes CASSPGLGNTDTQYF.

The chain carries TRBV5-1 and TRBJ2-1; 8 bases agree with TRBD1. Germline values: CDR1 SGHRS, CDR2 YFSETQ. Germline trimming cut 5 bases from V and 4 bases from J; bases unmatched to any gene: 8. This CDR3 is built from 15 residues. This CDR3 is CASSQDREPYNEQFF. CDR3 bases: TGCGCCAGCAGTCAGGACAGGGAACCTTACAATGAGCAGTTCTTC.

The V gene is TRBV28, the J gene TRBJ2-3; possible D gene TRBD1, 6 bases. Germline loops: CDR1 MDHEN, CDR2 SYDVKM. CDR3 length equals 15 residues. Trimming left V 5 bases short and J 0 bases short, with 12 bases between. The CDR3 bases are TGTGCCAGCAGTCGACAGGACCCTAGCACAGATACGCAGTATTTT. It encodes CASSRQDPSTDTQYF. Full variable domain (outside the CDR3, taken from reference TRBV28 and TRBJ2-3): DVKVTQSSRYLVKRTGEKVFLECVQDMDHENMFWYRQDPGLGLRLIYFSYDVKMKEKGDIPEGYSVSREKKERFSLILESASTNQTSMYLCASSRQDPSTDTQYFGPGTRLTVL.

The chain recombines TRBV19 with TRBJ2-1, with 9 bases fitting TRBD2. V was pared by 5 bases and J by 4 bases, with 12 bases of the junction left unmatched. CDR1 LNHDA and CDR2 SQIVND come from the germline V gene (reference sequence). This CDR3 spans 17 amino acids. The CDR3 DNA is TGTGCCAGTAGTCCCCGAGAAGCGGGGGGATCGTACAATGAGCAGTTCTTC. It translates to CASSPREAGGSYNEQFF.

The chain carries TRBV29-1 and TRBJ2-1; 9 bases match TRBD2. Germline CDR1 and CDR2: SQVTM and ANQGSEA. CDR3 length: 12 amino acids. V was pared by 6 bases and J by 8 bases, with 5 bases of the junction left unmatched. CDR3 sequence reads: CSVAGGPDEQFF. The CDR3 region has the DNA TGCAGCGTGGCGGGAGGGCCCGATGAGCAGTTCTTC.

This chain links TRBV5-1 with TRBJ1-1; D is undetermined. With 4 bases removed from V and 4 bases from J, the gap between germline ends came to 20 bases. CDR3 length: 16 amino acids. Germline loops: CDR1 SGHRS, CDR2 YFSETQ. CDR3: CASSVGPGILGTEAFF. CDR3 nucleotide sequence: TGCGCCAGCAGCGTTGGTCCTGGGATCCTGGGCACTGAAGCTTTCTTT.

V usage is TRBV27 and J usage is TRBJ2-1; D possibly matches TRBD1 or TRBD2 (5 bases each). The V gene's germline CDR1 is MNHEY and CDR2 SMNVEV (reference sequence). Between the trimmed V and J ends, which lost 2 bases and 0 bases, there was a span of 11 bases. CDR3 length equals 16 residues. CDR3 loop: CASSLEGRDSYNEQFF. The CDR3 DNA sequence: TGTGCCAGCAGTTTAGAGGGCAGGGACTCCTACAATGAGCAGTTCTTC.

The J gene is TRBJ2-5, the V gene TRBV5-1, with D perhaps given as TRBD1 or TRBD2 (5 bases each). The V end lost 4 bases, the J end lost 2 bases, and 15 bases lay between the germline ends. This CDR3 contains 15 residues. Germline CDR1 is SGHRS and CDR2 is YFSETQ. The CDR3 sequence: CASSRWDGSQETQYF. CDR3 DNA sequence: TGCGCCAGCAGCCGTTGGGACGGATCTCAAGAGACCCAGTACTTC. Combining the CDR3 with reference TRBV5-1 and TRBJ2-5 gives the whole variable domain KAGVTQTPRYLIKTRGQQVTLSCSPISGHRSVSWYQQTPGQGLQFLFEYFSETQRNKGNFPGRFSGRQFSNSRSEMNVSTLELGDSALYLCASSRWDGSQETQYFGPGTRLLVL.